A single sample is the source of the 28 T cell receptor beta chains below, sequenced in a study of blood T cell repertoires in COVID-19. Only in-frame clones appear in the TCRdb table, and some are missing; sequencing was by immunoSEQ multiplex PCR. The sample holds 300,000 or so clones, approximately 90% seen once. The sequenced material came from peripheral blood. The receptors here all came from a woman aged 25 to 39 with COVID-19, enrolled during active disease.

The V and J genes are TRBV27 and TRBJ2-5; D unclear. Trimming pared 2 bases from V and 2 bases from J, leaving 9 bases between. CDR1 is MNHEY, CDR2 SMNVEV, per germline (reference sequence). The CDR3 contains 14 residues. CDR3 sequence reads: CASSLDSLQETQYF. The CDR3 DNA follows: TGTGCCAGCAGTTTAGATTCCCTACAAGAGACCCAGTACTTC.

This clone has only one observation. The chain has TRBV5-1 and TRBJ2-2; 9 bases line up with TRBD1. Germline V lookup: CDR1 SGHRS, CDR2 YFSETQ. The CDR3 is made up of 15 amino acids. V was clipped by 4 bases and J by 1 base; unmatched bases: 2. CDR3 loop: CASSRDRVNTGELFF. Here the CDR3 DNA reads TGCGCCAGCAGCCGGGACAGGGTGAACACCGGGGAGCTGTTTTTT.

The chain recombines TRBV10-3 with TRBJ1-2; tentative D call: TRBD1 (6 bases). V dropped 4 bases and J dropped 3 bases, with 15 bases sitting between them. Germline V lookup: CDR1 ENHRY, CDR2 SYGVKD. This CDR3 has 15 residues. The CDR3 loop reads CAISASGGEDYGYTF. CDR3 nucleotides: TGTGCCATCAGTGCCTCGGGGGGCGAGGACTATGGCTACACCTTC.

V is TRBV5-1 and J is TRBJ2-5; weak D call: TRBD1 (5 bases). Germline V CDR1 and CDR2: SGHRS, YFSETQ. V was pared by 0 bases and J by 2 bases, with 8 bases between. There are 14 residues in the CDR3. This CDR3 is CASSLAPGQETQYF. The CDR3 coding sequence is TGCGCCAGCAGCTTGGCCCCAGGGCAAGAGACCCAGTACTTC. The full variable domain, completed using reference TRBV5-1 and TRBJ2-5, is KAGVTQTPRYLIKTRGQQVTLSCSPISGHRSVSWYQQTPGQGLQFLFEYFSETQRNKGNFPGRFSGRQFSNSRSEMNVSTLELGDSALYLCASSLAPGQETQYFGPGTRLLVL.

Remarks on this clone: A junction boundary mismatches the germline segment, possibly from a read error. In DNA, the CDR3 is TGTGCCACCATACTAGCGGGGGGGAACTTGGATTTT. The encoded protein is CATILAGGNLDF. This chain joins TRBV6-5 and TRBJ2-3; TRBD2 aligns across 13 bases. Germline V gene sequence: CDR1 MNHEY, CDR2 SVGAGI. This CDR3 has 12 residues.

The chain combines TRBV10-1 with TRBJ2-3; D possibly corresponds to TRBD1 (6 bases). There are 16 residues in the CDR3. Trimming left V 5 bases short and J 0 bases short, with 15 bases between. The germline V gene has CDR1 WNHNN and CDR2 SYGVQD (reference sequence). The CDR3 is CASSIRGQLSTDTQYF. The CDR3 DNA sequence: TGCGCCAGCAGTATTAGAGGACAGCTTAGCACAGATACGCAGTATTTT.

This chain connects TRBV12-5 to TRBJ2-1; D perhaps matches TRBD1 (7 bases). CDR3 length: 14 residues. The V gene's germline CDR1 is LGHNT and CDR2 FRNRAP. V was clipped by 4 bases and J by 9 bases, with 16 bases between them. The CDR3 DNA sequence: TGTGCTAGTGGTTGGGGGGCAGGGGGTACTGAGCAGTTCTTC. As protein: CASGWGAGGTEQFF.

A note on this clone: The junction does not match germline at one end; this may be a read error. V gene TRBV24-1 combines with J gene TRBJ1-3, with D hard to call. The V gene's germline CDR1 is KGHDR and CDR2 SFDVKD. This CDR3 has 13 residues. Here the CDR3 DNA reads TGTGCTACCAGTGATAGCCCTGGAAACACCATATATTTT. As protein: CATSDSPGNTIYF.

This chain joins TRBV5-1 and TRBJ1-1, with 9 bases lining up with TRBD1. The CDR3 runs to 15 residues. The germline CDR1 and CDR2 sequences are SGHRS and YFSETQ. V was pared by 3 bases and J by 5 bases, with 8 bases of the junction left unmatched. CDR3 sequence reads: CASSWTTGGTTEAFF. Here the CDR3 DNA reads TGCGCCAGCAGCTGGACTACAGGGGGCACGACTGAAGCTTTCTTT. Together with reference TRBV5-1 and TRBJ1-1, the CDR3 gives the full variable domain: KAGVTQTPRYLIKTRGQQVTLSCSPISGHRSVSWYQQTPGQGLQFLFEYFSETQRNKGNFPGRFSGRQFSNSRSEMNVSTLELGDSALYLCASSWTTGGTTEAFFGQGTRLTVV.

The chain employs TRBV19 and TRBJ2-2, with 13 bases matching TRBD2. In germline, CDR1 is LNHDA, CDR2 SQIVND (reference sequence). The CDR3 spans 17 residues. With V trimmed by 1 base and J by 8 bases, 7 bases remained unmatched. CDR3 sequence (DNA): TGTGCCAGTAGTATAGGTCTCGGACTAGCGGGAGTAGGGGAGCTGTTTTTT. It is translated as CASSIGLGLAGVGELFF.

A remark on this clone: Within the sample, other DNA sequences also encode this same CDR3. The chain couples TRBV7-4 to TRBJ1-5; D might be TRBD1 (5 bases). Germline values: CDR1 SGHVT, CDR2 SQSDAQ. The CDR3 loop spans 16 amino acids. Trimming pared 5 bases from V and 3 bases from J, leaving 17 bases between. CDR3 coding DNA: TGTGCCAGCAGCCCGGAACCGCGGGGCCCCAATCAGCCCCAGCATTTT. Encoded protein: CASSPEPRGPNQPQHF.

The chain combines TRBV7-9 with TRBJ2-1, with 10 bases fitting TRBD2. The V segment lost 2 bases and the J segment 10 bases; nucleotides outside the gene matches: 8. This CDR3 is 15 amino acids long. CDR1 is SEHNR and CDR2 is FQNEAQ in the germline V gene (reference sequence). CDR3 sequence reads: CASSLPGLAFEEQFF. The CDR3 DNA reads as TGTGCCAGCAGCTTACCGGGACTAGCGTTCGAAGAGCAGTTCTTC. Full variable domain (rest looked up from reference TRBV7-9 and TRBJ2-1): DTGVSQNPRHKITKRGQNVTFRCDPISEHNRLYWYRQTLGQGPEFLTYFQNEAQLEKSRLLSDRFSAERPKGSFSTLEIQRTEQGDSAMYLCASSLPGLAFEEQFFGPGTRLTVL.

The chain recombines TRBV5-1 with TRBJ2-7; 8 nucleotides agree with TRBD1. Losses at the gene ends were 5 bases for V and 1 base for J; bases not matched to a gene: 5. Germline CDR1 and CDR2: SGHRS and YFSETQ. The CDR3 contains 14 residues. The CDR3 DNA reads as TGCGCCAGCAGGGAGACAGGGGATTCCTACGAGCAGTACTTC. Its translation is CASRETGDSYEQYF.

J is TRBJ1-2 and V is TRBV7-9, with TRBD1 matching over 9 bases. The J segment lost 7 bases and the V segment lost 5 bases, leaving 8 bases of the junction unmatched. There are 14 residues in the CDR3. Per the germline V gene, CDR1 is SEHNR and CDR2 is FQNEAQ (reference sequence). The chain's CDR3 is CASSLTQGAGGYTF. The CDR3 DNA reads TGTGCCAGCAGCCTAACACAGGGGGCAGGTGGCTACACCTTC.

The rearrangement links TRBV3-1 (or the pseudogene TRBV3-2) to TRBJ1-2; D might be TRBD1 (6 bases). Trimming took 0 bases from V and 9 from J, leaving 17 bases between them. The CDR3 covers 15 residues. Looked up from germline, CDR1 is LGHDT and CDR2 is YNNKEL (reference sequence). DNA of the CDR3: TGTGCCAGCAGCCAAGATGGACAGACTTGGAGAAGCTACACCTTC. This codes for CASSQDGQTWRSYTF.

This chain joins TRBV2 and TRBJ1-1; no firm D call. The ends were cut back, 1 base at V and 7 bases at J, with 4 bases in the middle. Germline loops: CDR1 SNHLY, CDR2 FYNNEI. The CDR3 is 11 residues long. CDR3 in DNA: TGTGCCAGCAGTGAAGTCAGTGAAGCTTTCTTT. The encoded protein is CASSEVSEAFF.

J is TRBJ1-3 and V is TRBV2; no definite D call. Germline CDR1 is SNHLY and CDR2 is FYNNEI. This CDR3 comprises 13 residues. V was cut by 0 bases and J by 8 bases, with 8 bases left in between. This CDR3 is CASSEARKYTIYF. The CDR3 region has the DNA TGTGCCAGCAGTGAAGCGCGGAAGTACACCATATATTTT.

The chain is built from TRBV9 and TRBJ1-2; 8 bases line up with TRBD1. Per the germline V gene, CDR1 is SGDLS and CDR2 is YYNGEE. Trimming cost V 0 bases and J 5 bases; bases outside gene matches: 12. The CDR3 has 17 residues. Written as DNA, the CDR3 is TGTGCCAGCAGCGTAGGAACAGGGGGTAATGGGGCTTATGGCTACACCTTC. Its protein is CASSVGTGGNGAYGYTF.

J is TRBJ2-4 and V is TRBV19; D is perhaps TRBD2 (5 bases). CDR3 length: 17 amino acids. V dropped 8 bases and J dropped 0 bases, with 20 bases sitting between them. Germline V CDR1 and CDR2: LNHDA, SQIVND (reference sequence). The CDR3 here is CASPPRTEDIAKNIQYF. CDR3 in DNA: TGTGCCAGTCCCCCGAGGACTGAAGATATAGCCAAAAACATTCAGTACTTC. Based on the CDR3 plus reference TRBV19 and TRBJ2-4, the full variable domain is DGGITQSPKYLFRKEGQNVTLSCEQNLNHDAMYWYRQDPGQGLRLIYYSQIVNDFQKGDIAEGYSVSREKKESFPLTVTSAQKNPTAFYLCASPPRTEDIAKNIQYFGAGTRLSVL.

This chain links TRBV3-1 (or the pseudogene TRBV3-2) with TRBJ1-1; D gene ambiguous. Trimming pared 1 base from V and 8 bases from J, leaving 11 bases between. The length of the CDR3 is 13 residues. Germline CDR1 LGHDT, CDR2 YNNKEL (reference sequence). The CDR3 DNA follows: TGTGCCAGCAGCCAAGTAAGTCCGGGAGAAGCTTTCTTT. Its protein is CASSQVSPGEAFF.

This clone came up once. The J gene is TRBJ2-4, the V gene TRBV6-5, with D perhaps matching TRBD1 (6 bases). Trimming cost V 6 bases and J 10 bases, with 16 bases left between them. This CDR3 has 13 residues. Per germline, CDR1 MNHEY and CDR2 SVGAGI. In nucleotides, the CDR3 is TGTGCCAGCAGACAAACGGGACATCCTATTCAGTACTTC. Protein sequence: CASRQTGHPIQYF.

This clone was seen once. The chain employs TRBV28 and TRBJ2-7, with a tentative D call TRBD1 (6 bases). Trimming pared 3 bases from V and 2 bases from J, leaving 8 bases between. Germline V lookup: CDR1 MDHEN, CDR2 SYDVKM. The length of the CDR3 is 13 residues. CDR3 amino acids: CASSLQGPYEQYF. The CDR3 coding sequence is TGTGCCAGCAGTTTGCAGGGGCCCTACGAGCAGTACTTC.

DNA for the CDR3: TGTGCCATCAGTGCCGGGACAGGGGGCGATCAGCCCCAGCATTTT. It is translated as CAISAGTGGDQPQHF. This sequence joins TRBV10-3 and TRBJ1-5, with 12 bases aligning to TRBD1. The CDR3 covers 15 residues. Germline loops: CDR1 ENHRY, CDR2 SYGVKD. With 4 bases clipped from V and 5 bases from J, the junction kept 3 bases outside the gene matches.

The chain uses TRBV6-2 or TRBV6-3 and TRBJ1-2; tentative D call: TRBD1 (6 bases). The CDR3 has 13 amino acids. Trimming took off 6 bases at V and 5 bases at J, with 13 bases between the two ends. Germline values: CDR1 MNHEY, CDR2 SVGEGT. CDR3 amino acids: CASSRQELYGYTF. The CDR3 DNA reads TGTGCCAGCAGCCGACAGGAGCTTTATGGCTACACCTTC.

This rearrangement joins TRBV28 to TRBJ1-2; D is perhaps TRBD1 (5 bases). From germline, CDR1 is MDHEN and CDR2 SYDVKM. V gave up 7 bases and J gave up 4 bases, with 16 bases separating them. The CDR3 contains 14 residues. The CDR3 sequence: CASNEQEPFYGYTF. The CDR3 bases are TGTGCCAGCAACGAACAGGAGCCTTTCTATGGCTACACCTTC.

The CDR3, as DNA: TGTGCCAGCAGTTTCTATAACACCGGGGAGCTGTTTTTT. Translated: CASSFYNTGELFF. The chain couples TRBV27 to TRBJ2-2, with D uncertain. CDR1 is MNHEY, CDR2 SMNVEV, per germline (reference sequence). Trimming left V 3 bases short and J 2 bases short, with 4 bases between. The CDR3 totals 13 residues.

This chain links TRBV3-1 (or the pseudogene TRBV3-2) with TRBJ2-5; 15 bases agree with TRBD2. The CDR3 is 16 residues long. V lost 4 bases to trimming and J lost 3 bases; unmatched junction nucleotides: 3. The germline CDR1 and CDR2 sequences are LGHDT and YNNKEL (reference sequence). The CDR3 nucleotides are TGTGCCAGCAGCCCGGGGACTAGCGGGAGGAAAGAGACCCAGTACTTC. Amino acid sequence: CASSPGTSGRKETQYF.

The chain has TRBV7-2 and TRBJ1-6, with D possibly being TRBD1 (5 bases). Germline CDR1 SGHTA, CDR2 FQGNSA. This CDR3 region has 14 residues. V lost 5 bases and J lost 3, with 8 bases in between. The CDR3 DNA follows: TGTGCCAGCAGCCGGGGGGTCTATAATTCACCCCTCCACTTT. Translated, it gives CASSRGVYNSPLHF.